What follows is one TCR beta chain and its context. Antigen unknown. This specimen belongs to a study of T cell repertoires in cytomegalovirus infection. Study conclusions and caveats: The ex vivo response showed dominance by HLA-C-restricted CMV-specific TCR beta clonotypes.

The germline V gene has CDR1 SGDLS and CDR2 YYNGEE. The CDR3 runs 14 residues. J gave up 6 bases and V 3 bases, and 3 bases lay outside the gene matches. TCRdb re-called the reads with MiXCR, one entry per CDR3 protein. Of fewer than 700,000 distinct CDR3 sequences listed, less than 25% are singletons. The TCR sequence derives from a human donor in good health (CMV status not recorded). Some clones in this sample may be carry-over from other donors' samples. The sequenced sample consisted of CD8+ T cells from PBMCs. The J gene is TRBJ2-1, the V gene TRBV9, with 10 bases identical to TRBD2. CDR3 coding DNA: TGTGCCAGCAGCGGGGCTAGCGGGGGCAATGAGCAGTTCTTC. It encodes CASSGASGGNEQFF. The full variable domain, in which reference TRBV9 and TRBJ2-1 provide the parts outside the CDR3, is DSGVTQTPKHLITATGQRVTLRCSPRSGDLSVYWYQQSLDQGLQFLIQYYNGEERAKGNILERFSAQQFPDLHSELNLSSLELGDSALYFCASSGASGGNEQFFGPGTRLTVL.